This T cell receptor beta chain was found in a study of blood T cell repertoires in COVID-19. Study information: Acute-phase and convalescent COVID-19 samples originated in the United States, Italy and Spain. Sample material is recorded as cDNA or gDNA derived from T cells, B-cell-depleted T cells, or PBMCs.

CDR3 length equals 18 residues. CDR1 and CDR2 (germline): SGHTA, FQGNSA. Trimming removed 7 bases from V and 2 bases from J; junction bases left unmatched: 10. Authors' data handling: Amplified reference gene primers provided the basis for estimating nucleated cell counts. TCRdb keeps only in-frame clones here, not all; method: immunoSEQ multiplex PCR. That table is the source of V, J and clone size, and D and trimming were worked out from the DNA. This table has around 83,000 clones, 70% to 90% appearing once. The chain employs TRBV7-2 and TRBJ2-3; 15 bases match TRBD2. Sequenced material: peripheral blood. The receptor's source is a man aged 50-59 years with active or convalescent COVID-19. The CDR3 region is CASNTGLAGGGITDTQYF. The DNA of the CDR3 is TGTGCCAGCAACACGGGACTAGCGGGGGGCGGAATCACAGATACGCAGTATTTT.